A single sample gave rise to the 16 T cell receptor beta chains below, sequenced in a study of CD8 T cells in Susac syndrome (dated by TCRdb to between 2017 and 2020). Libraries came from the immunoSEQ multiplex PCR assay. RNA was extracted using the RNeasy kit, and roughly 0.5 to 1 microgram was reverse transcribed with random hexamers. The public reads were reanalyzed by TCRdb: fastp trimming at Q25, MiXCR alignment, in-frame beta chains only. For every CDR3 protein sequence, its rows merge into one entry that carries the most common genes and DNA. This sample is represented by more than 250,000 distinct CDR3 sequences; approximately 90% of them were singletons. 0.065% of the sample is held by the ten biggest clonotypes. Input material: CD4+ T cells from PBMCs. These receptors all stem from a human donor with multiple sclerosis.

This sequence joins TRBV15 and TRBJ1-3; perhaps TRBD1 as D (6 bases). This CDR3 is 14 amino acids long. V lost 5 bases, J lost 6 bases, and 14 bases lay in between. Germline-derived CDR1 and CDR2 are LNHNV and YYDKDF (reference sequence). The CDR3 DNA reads TGTGCCACCAGCGCAGGGGAAACTGAAAACACCATATATTTT. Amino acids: CATSAGETENTIYF. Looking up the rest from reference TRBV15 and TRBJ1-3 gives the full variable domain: DAMVIQNPRYQVTQFGKPVTLSCSQTLNHNVMYWYQQKSSQAPKLLFHYYDKDFNNEADTPDNFQSRRPNTSFCFLDIRSPGLGDTAMYLCATSAGETENTIYFGEGSWLTVV.

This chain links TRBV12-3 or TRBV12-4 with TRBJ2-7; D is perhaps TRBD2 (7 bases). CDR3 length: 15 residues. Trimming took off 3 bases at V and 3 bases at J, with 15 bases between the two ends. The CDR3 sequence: CASSFGAGAIYEQYF. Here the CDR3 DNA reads TGTGCCAGCAGTTTTGGTGCGGGGGCTATCTACGAGCAGTACTTC.

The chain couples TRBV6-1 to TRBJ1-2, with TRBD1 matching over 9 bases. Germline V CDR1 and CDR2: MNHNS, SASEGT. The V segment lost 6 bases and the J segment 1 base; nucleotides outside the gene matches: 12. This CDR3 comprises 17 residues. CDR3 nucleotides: TGTGCCAGCAGATCCCCGGGACAGGGCGGATTTAACTATGGCTACACCTTC. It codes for CASRSPGQGGFNYGYTF.

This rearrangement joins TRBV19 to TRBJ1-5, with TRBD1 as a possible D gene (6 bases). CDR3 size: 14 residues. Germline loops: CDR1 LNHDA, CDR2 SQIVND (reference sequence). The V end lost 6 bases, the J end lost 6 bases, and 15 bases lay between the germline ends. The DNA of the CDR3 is TGTGCCAGTAGCCCACGGGACAACCGTCAGCCCCAGCATTTT. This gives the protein CASSPRDNRQPQHF.

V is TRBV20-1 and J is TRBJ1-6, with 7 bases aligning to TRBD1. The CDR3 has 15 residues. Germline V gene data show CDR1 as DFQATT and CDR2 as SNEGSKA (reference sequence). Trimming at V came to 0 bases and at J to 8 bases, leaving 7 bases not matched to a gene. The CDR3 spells CSAREVQGGYSPLHF. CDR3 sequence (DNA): TGCAGTGCTAGAGAAGTCCAGGGGGGTTATTCACCCCTCCACTTT.

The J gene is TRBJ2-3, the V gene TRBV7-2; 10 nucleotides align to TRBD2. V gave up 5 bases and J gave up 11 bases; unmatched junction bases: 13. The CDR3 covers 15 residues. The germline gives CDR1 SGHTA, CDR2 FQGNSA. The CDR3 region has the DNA TGTGCCAGCAGCCGCGGACCGGGACTAGCGCCCGGGCAGTATTTT. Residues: CASSRGPGLAPGQYF.

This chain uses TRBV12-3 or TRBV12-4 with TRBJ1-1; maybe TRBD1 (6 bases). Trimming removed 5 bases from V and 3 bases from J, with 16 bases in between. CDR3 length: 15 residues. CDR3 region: CASSPRTAGYTEAFF. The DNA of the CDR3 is TGTGCCAGCAGTCCCAGGACAGCAGGGTACACTGAAGCTTTCTTT.

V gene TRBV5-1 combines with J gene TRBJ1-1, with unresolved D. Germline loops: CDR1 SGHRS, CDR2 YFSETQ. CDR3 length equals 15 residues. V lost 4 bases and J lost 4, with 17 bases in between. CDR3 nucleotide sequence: TGCGCCAGCAGCCCCCCCAATGCGGGTGGCACTGAAGCTTTCTTT. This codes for CASSPPNAGGTEAFF.

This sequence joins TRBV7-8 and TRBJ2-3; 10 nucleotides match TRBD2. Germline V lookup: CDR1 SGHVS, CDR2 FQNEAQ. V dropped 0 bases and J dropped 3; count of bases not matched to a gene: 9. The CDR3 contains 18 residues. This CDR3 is CASSLALGGTSATDTQYF. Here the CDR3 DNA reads TGTGCCAGCAGCTTAGCACTTGGCGGGACTAGCGCGACAGATACGCAGTATTTT.

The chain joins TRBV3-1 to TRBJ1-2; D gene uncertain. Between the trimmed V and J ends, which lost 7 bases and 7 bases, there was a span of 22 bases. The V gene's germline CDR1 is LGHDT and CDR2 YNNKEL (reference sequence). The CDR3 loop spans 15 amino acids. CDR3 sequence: CASTSMSGSGFGYTF. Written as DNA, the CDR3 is TGTGCCAGCACCTCAATGTCGGGTTCGGGGTTTGGCTACACCTTC.

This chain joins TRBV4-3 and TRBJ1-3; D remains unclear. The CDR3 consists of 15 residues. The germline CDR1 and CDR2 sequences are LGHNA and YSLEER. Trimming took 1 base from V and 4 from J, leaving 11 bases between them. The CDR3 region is CASSQVGADGNTIYF. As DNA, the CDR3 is TGCGCCAGCAGCCAAGTTGGCGCCGACGGAAACACCATATATTTT.

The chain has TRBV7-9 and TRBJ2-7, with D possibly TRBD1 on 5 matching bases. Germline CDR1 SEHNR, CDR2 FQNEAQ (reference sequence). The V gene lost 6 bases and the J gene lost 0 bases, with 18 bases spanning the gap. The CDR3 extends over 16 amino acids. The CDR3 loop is CASSSITGPYSYEQYF. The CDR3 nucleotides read TGTGCCAGCAGTTCGATAACAGGCCCCTACTCCTACGAGCAGTACTTC.

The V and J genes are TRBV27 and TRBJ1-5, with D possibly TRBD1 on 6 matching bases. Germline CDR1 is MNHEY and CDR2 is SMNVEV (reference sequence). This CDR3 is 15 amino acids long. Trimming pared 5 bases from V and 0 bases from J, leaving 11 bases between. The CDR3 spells CASSRGFNSNQPQHF. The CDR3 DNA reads TGTGCCAGCAGTAGGGGGTTTAATAGCAATCAGCCCCAGCATTTT.

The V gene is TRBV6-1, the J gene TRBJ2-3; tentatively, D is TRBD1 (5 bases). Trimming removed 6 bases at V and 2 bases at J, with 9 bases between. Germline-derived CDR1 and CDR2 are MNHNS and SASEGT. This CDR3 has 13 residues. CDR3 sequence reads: CASSKGDTDTQYF. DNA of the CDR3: TGTGCCAGCAGCAAAGGGGACACAGATACGCAGTATTTT.

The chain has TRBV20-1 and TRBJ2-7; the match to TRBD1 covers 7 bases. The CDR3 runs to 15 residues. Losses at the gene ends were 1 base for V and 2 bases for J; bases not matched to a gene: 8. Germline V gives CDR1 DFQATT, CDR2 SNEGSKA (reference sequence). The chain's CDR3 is CSARALIGGAYEQYF. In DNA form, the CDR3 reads TGCAGTGCTAGAGCTCTCATAGGGGGCGCCTACGAGCAGTACTTC.

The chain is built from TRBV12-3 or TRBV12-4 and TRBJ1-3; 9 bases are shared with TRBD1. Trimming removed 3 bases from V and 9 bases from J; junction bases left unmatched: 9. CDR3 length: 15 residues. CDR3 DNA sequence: TGTGCCAGCAGTTTTACGGGACAGGGTGAGGGCACCATATATTTT. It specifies CASSFTGQGEGTIYF.